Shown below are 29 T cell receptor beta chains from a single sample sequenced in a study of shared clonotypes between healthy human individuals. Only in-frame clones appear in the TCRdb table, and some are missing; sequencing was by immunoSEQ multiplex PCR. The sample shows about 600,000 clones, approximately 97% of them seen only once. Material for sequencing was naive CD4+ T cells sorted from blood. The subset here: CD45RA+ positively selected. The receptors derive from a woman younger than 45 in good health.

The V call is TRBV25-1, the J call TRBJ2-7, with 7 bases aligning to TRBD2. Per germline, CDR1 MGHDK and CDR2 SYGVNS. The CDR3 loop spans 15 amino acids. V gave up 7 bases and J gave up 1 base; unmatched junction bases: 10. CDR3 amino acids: CASMGEGGPSYEQYF. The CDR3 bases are TGTGCCAGCATGGGGGAGGGAGGGCCTTCCTACGAGCAGTACTTC.

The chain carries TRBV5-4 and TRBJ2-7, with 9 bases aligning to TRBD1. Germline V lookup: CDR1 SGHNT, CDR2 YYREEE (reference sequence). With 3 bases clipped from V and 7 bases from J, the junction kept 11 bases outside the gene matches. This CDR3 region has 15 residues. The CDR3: CASSYGTGYYAEQYF. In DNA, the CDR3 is TGTGCCAGCAGCTACGGGACAGGGTACTACGCGGAGCAGTACTTC.

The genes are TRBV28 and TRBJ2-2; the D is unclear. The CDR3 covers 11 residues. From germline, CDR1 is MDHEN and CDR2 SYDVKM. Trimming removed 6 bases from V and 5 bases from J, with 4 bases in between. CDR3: CASRLTGELFF. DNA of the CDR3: TGTGCCAGCAGGCTTACCGGGGAGCTGTTTTTT.

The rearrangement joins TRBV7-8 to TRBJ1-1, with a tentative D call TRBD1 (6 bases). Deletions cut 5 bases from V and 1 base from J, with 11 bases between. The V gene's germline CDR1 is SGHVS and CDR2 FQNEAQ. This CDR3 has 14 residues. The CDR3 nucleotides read TGTGCCAGCAGCCATGACAGGTGGAACACTGAAGCTTTCTTT. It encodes CASSHDRWNTEAFF.

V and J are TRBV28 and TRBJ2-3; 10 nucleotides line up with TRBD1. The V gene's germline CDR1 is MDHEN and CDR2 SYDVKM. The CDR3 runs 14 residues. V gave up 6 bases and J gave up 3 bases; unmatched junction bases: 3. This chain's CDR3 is CASSLDRGTDTQYF. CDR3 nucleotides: TGTGCCAGCAGCTTGGACAGGGGGACAGATACGCAGTATTTT.

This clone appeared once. CDR3 sequence (DNA): TGTGCCAGCAGTTCAGGCGACCAGAACACTGAAGCTTTCTTT. Encoded protein: CASSSGDQNTEAFF. This chain uses TRBV28 with TRBJ1-1; D call uncertain. V was pared by 4 bases and J by 1 base, with 10 bases between. The germline CDR1 and CDR2 sequences are MDHEN and SYDVKM. This CDR3 contains 14 residues. The whole variable domain, filled in from reference TRBV28 and TRBJ1-1, reads DVKVTQSSRYLVKRTGEKVFLECVQDMDHENMFWYRQDPGLGLRLIYFSYDVKMKEKGDIPEGYSVSREKKERFSLILESASTNQTSMYLCASSSGDQNTEAFFGQGTRLTVV.

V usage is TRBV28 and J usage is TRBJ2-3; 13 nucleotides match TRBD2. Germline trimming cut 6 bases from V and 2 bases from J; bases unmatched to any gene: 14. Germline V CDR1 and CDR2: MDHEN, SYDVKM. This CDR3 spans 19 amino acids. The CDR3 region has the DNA TGTGCCAGCAGCCGGACTAGCGGGAGTTGGGGGTTTAACACAGATACGCAGTATTTT. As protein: CASSRTSGSWGFNTDTQYF.

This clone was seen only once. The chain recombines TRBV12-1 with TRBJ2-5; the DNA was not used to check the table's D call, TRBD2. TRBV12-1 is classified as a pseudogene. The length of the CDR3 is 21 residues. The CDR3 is CASSFLCGPIKLSRRWGTQYF. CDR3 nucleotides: TGTGCCAGCAGCTTTCTTTGCGGGCCGATTAAATTGTCGCGGAGATGGGGGACCCAGTACTTC.

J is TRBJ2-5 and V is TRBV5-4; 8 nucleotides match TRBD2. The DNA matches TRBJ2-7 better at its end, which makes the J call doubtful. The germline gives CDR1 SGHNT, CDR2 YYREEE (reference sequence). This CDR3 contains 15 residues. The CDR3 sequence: CASSLGIAGLYEQYF. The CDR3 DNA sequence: TGTGCCAGCAGCTTGGGAATAGCGGGACTCTACGAGCAGTACTTC.

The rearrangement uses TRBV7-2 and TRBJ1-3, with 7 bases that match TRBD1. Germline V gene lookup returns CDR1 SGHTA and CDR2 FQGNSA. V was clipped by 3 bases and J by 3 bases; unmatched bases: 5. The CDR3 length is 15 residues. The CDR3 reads CASSFRQGVGNTIYF. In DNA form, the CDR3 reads TGTGCCAGCAGCTTTAGACAGGGAGTTGGAAACACCATATATTTT.

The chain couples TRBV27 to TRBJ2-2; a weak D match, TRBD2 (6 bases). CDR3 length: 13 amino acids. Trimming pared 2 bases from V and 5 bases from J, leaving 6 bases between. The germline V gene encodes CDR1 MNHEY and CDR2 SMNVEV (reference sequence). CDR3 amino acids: CASSLGGTGELFF. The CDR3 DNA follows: TGTGCCAGCAGTTTAGGGGGGACCGGGGAGCTGTTTTTT.

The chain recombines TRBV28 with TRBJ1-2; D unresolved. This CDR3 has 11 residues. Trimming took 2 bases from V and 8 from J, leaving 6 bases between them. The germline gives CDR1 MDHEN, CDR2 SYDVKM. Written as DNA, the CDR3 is TGTGCCAGCAGTTTAGGGGAGGGCTACACCTTC. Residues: CASSLGEGYTF.

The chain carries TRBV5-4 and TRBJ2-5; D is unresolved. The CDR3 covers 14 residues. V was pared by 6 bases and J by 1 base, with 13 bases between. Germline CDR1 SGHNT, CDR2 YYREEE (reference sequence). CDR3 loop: CASTRSKFQETQYF. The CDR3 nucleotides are TGTGCCAGCACCCGATCTAAGTTCCAAGAGACCCAGTACTTC.

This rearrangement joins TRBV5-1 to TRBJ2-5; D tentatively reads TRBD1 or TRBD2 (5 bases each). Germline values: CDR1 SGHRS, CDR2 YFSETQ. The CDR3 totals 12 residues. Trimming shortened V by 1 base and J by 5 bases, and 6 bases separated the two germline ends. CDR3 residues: CASSLWGETQYF. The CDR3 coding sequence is TGCGCCAGCAGCTTGTGGGGGGAGACCCAGTACTTC.

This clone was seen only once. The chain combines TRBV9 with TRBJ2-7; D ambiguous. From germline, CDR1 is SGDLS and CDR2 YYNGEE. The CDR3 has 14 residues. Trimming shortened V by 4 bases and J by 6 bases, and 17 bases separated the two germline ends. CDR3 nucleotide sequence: TGTGCCAGCAGCCCGAGAACGCTTGGGCCCGAGCAGTACTTC. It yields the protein CASSPRTLGPEQYF.

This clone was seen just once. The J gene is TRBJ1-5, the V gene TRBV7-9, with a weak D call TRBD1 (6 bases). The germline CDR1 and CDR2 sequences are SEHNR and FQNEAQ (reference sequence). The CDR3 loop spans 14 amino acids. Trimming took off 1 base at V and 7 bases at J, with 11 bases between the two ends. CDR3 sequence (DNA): TGTGCCAGCAGCTTAGACGGTCAGGGGCAGCCCCAGCATTTT. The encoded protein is CASSLDGQGQPQHF.

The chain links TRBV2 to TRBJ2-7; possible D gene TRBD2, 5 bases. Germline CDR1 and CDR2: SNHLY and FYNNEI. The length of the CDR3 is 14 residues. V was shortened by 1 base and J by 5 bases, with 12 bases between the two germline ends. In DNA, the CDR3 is TGTGCCAGCAGTGAAGACGGGATCCTCCACGAGCAGTACTTC. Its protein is CASSEDGILHEQYF.

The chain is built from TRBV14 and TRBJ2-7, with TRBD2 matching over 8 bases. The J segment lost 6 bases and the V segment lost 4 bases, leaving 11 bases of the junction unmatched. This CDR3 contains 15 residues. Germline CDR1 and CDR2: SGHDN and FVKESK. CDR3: CASSPSGLLRIEQYF. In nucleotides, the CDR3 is TGTGCCAGCAGCCCTAGCGGGTTACTACGTATCGAGCAGTACTTC. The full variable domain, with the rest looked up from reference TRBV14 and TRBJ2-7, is EAGVTQFPSHSVIEKGQTVTLRCDPISGHDNLYWYRRVMGKEIKFLLHFVKESKQDESGMPNNRFLAERTGGTYSTLKVQPAELEDSGVYFCASSPSGLLRIEQYFGPGTRLTVT.

CDR3: CASSPREISGNTIYF. For the CDR3, the DNA is TGTGCCAGCTCACCGAGGGAGATCTCTGGAAACACCATATATTTT. This rearrangement joins TRBV18 to TRBJ1-3; the D is unclear. The germline V gene has CDR1 KGHSH and CDR2 LQKENI. The CDR3 contains 15 residues. V lost 3 bases and J 0 bases, leaving 9 bases between the germline ends.

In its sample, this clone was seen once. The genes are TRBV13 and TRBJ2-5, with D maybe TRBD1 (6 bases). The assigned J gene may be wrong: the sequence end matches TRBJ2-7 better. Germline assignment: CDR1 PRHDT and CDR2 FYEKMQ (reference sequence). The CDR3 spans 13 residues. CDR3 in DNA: TGTGCCAGCAGCTTAGGGACAGGTTACGAGCAGTACTTC. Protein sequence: CASSLGTGYEQYF.

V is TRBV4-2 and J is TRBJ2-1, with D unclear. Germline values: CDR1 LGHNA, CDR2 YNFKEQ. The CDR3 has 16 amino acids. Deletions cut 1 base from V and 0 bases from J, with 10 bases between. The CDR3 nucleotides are TGTGCCAGCAGCCAAGGGCGCAGCAGCTCCTACAATGAGCAGTTCTTC. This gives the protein CASSQGRSSSYNEQFF.

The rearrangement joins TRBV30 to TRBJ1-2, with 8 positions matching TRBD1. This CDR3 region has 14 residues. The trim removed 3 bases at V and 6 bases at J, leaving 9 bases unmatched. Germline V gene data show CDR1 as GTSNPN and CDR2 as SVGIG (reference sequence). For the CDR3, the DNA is TGTGCCTGGAGAGAAAACAGGGGGGCCCATGGCTACACCTTC. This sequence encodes CAWRENRGAHGYTF.

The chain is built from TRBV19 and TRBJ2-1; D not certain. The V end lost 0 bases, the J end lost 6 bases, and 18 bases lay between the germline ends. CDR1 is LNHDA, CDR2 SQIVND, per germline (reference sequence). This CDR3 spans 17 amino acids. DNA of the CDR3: TGTGCCAGTAGTATAGACAAGACACTTCCGCCCCCCAATGAGCAGTTCTTC. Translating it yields CASSIDKTLPPPNEQFF.

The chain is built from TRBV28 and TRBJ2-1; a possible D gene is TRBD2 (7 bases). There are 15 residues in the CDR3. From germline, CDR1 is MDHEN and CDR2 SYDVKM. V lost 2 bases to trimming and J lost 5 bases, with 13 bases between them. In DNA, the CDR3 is TGTGCCAGCAGTTTAAGGGGGACTATCAACAATGAGCAGTTCTTC. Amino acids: CASSLRGTINNEQFF.

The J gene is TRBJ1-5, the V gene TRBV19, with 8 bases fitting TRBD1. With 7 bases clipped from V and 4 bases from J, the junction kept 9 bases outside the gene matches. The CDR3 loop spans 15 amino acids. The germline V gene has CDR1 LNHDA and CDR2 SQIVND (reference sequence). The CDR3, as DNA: TGTGCCAGTACCCGACAGGGGTCGAATAATCAGCCCCAGCATTTT. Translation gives CASTRQGSNNQPQHF.

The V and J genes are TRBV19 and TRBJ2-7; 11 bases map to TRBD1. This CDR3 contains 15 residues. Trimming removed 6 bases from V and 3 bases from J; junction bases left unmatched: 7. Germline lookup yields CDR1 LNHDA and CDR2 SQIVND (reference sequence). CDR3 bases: TGTGCCAGTAGCTCCGGACAGGGGGCGAGCTACGAGCAGTACTTC. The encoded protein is CASSSGQGASYEQYF.

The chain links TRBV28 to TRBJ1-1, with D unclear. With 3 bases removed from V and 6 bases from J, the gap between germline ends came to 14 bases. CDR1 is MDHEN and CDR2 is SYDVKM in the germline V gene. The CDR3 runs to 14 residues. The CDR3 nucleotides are TGTGCCAGCAGTTTTAGGGTACCTTCTTCTGAAGCTTTCTTT. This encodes CASSFRVPSSEAFF.

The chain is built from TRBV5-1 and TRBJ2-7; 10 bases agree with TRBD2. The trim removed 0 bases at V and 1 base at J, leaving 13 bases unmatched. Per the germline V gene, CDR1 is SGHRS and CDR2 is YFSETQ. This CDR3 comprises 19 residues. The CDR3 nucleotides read TGCGCCAGCAGCTTGGGACGGCTAGCGGGAGCTCTGGGGTCCTACGAGCAGTACTTC. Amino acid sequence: CASSLGRLAGALGSYEQYF.

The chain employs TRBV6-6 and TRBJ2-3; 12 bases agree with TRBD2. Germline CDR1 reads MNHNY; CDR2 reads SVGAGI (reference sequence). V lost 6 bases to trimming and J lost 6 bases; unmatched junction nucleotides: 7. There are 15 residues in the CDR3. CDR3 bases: TGTGCCAGCAGACCTAGCGGGAGGGCCTCCGATACGCAGTATTTT. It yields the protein CASRPSGRASDTQYF.